The 9 T cell receptor beta chains listed next were all sequenced from one sample in a study of blood T cell repertoires in COVID-19 (dated by TCRdb to 2019 to 2021). Library preparation used the immunoSEQ multiplex PCR assay. The clones in this table, taken by TCRdb from immuneACCESS, are in-frame only. Not every clone is retained; where verified, under half of the shortfall comes from an unresolved V gene, and the cause of the rest is unknown. This sample gives roughly 120,000 clones in total; approximately 81% of them show up just once. The ten top clones hold approximately 1.5% of the sample. The sample taken for sequencing was peripheral blood. The receptor source for this set is a man in his forties or fifties with acute or convalescent COVID-19.

The chain recombines TRBV27 with TRBJ2-2, with 7 nucleotides matching TRBD1. Germline CDR1 and CDR2: MNHEY and SMNVEV (reference sequence). The CDR3 extends over 17 amino acids. The junction had 15 bases not matched to a gene; V was cut back by 6 bases and J by 5 bases. CDR3 in DNA: TGTGCCAGCAGACCATTGGGGGCAGGGGGTTGGACCGGGGAGCTGTTTTTT. Translating it yields CASRPLGAGGWTGELFF.

This chain links TRBV2 with TRBJ1-2; D might be TRBD1 (6 bases). V lost 5 bases and J lost 1, with 14 bases in between. The germline gives CDR1 SNHLY, CDR2 FYNNEI. The CDR3 extends over 15 amino acids. The CDR3 region has the DNA TGTGCCAGCAGTCGCCCCCAGGGACATAACTATGGCTACACCTTC. This sequence encodes CASSRPQGHNYGYTF.

The chain carries TRBV6-1 and TRBJ2-7; possible D gene TRBD1, 6 bases. The CDR3 is 15 amino acids. Between the trimmed V and J ends, which lost 2 bases and 0 bases, there was a span of 11 bases. CDR1 MNHNS and CDR2 SASEGT come from the germline V gene. The CDR3 DNA reads as TGTGCCAGCAGTGAAACAGGGCTAAGCTCCTACGAGCAGTACTTC. Its translation is CASSETGLSSYEQYF.

V usage is TRBV4-1 and J usage is TRBJ2-3, with a tentative D call TRBD1 (5 bases). CDR1 and CDR2 from the germline V gene are MGHRA and YSYEKL. The CDR3 covers 16 residues. V lost 3 bases, J lost 0 bases, and 13 bases lay in between. The CDR3 loop reads CASSHPGHSSTDTQYF. The CDR3 DNA follows: TGCGCCAGCAGCCATCCCGGACACTCGAGCACAGATACGCAGTATTTT.

V usage is TRBV29-1 and J usage is TRBJ2-5, with 8 bases fitting TRBD2. The junction had 1 base not matched to a gene; V was cut back by 7 bases and J by 3 bases. This CDR3 is built from 11 residues. Germline CDR1 and CDR2: SQVTM and ANQGSEA. CDR3: CSAGLEETQYF. CDR3 nucleotides: TGCAGCGCGGGACTAGAAGAGACCCAGTACTTC.

The J gene is TRBJ2-5, the V gene TRBV9, with 15 bases lining up with TRBD2. Germline CDR1 is SGDLS and CDR2 is YYNGEE. Losses at the gene ends were 0 bases for V and 5 bases for J; bases not matched to a gene: 11. The CDR3 runs 19 residues. The CDR3 nucleotides read TGTGCCAGCAGCGTAGGCGGACTAGCGGGAGGGCTAGGAGGGGAGACCCAGTACTTC. It encodes CASSVGGLAGGLGGETQYF. Based on the CDR3 plus reference TRBV9 and TRBJ2-5, the full variable domain is DSGVTQTPKHLITATGQRVTLRCSPRSGDLSVYWYQQSLDQGLQFLIQYYNGEERAKGNILERFSAQQFPDLHSELNLSSLELGDSALYFCASSVGGLAGGLGGETQYFGPGTRLLVL.

This clone appeared a single time. CDR3 sequence reads: CSVGGSYEQYF. The CDR3 DNA follows: TGCAGCGTTGGAGGATCCTACGAGCAGTACTTC. The chain links TRBV29-1 to TRBJ2-7; the D is unclear. CDR1 is SQVTM, CDR2 ANQGSEA, per germline. V lost 4 bases and J lost 1, with 5 bases in between. The CDR3 is 11 residues long.

This chain uses TRBV6-5 with TRBJ2-3; no definite D call. Germline CDR1 and CDR2: MNHEY and SVGAGI. The V gene lost 4 bases and the J gene lost 0 bases, with 8 bases spanning the gap. The CDR3 sequence is 14 residues long. DNA of the CDR3: TGTGCCAGCAGTTTCAGGCGTAGCACAGATACGCAGTATTTT. Encoded protein: CASSFRRSTDTQYF.

The chain joins TRBV21-1 to TRBJ1-4. TRBV21-1 is labeled a pseudogene. The CDR3 spans 17 residues. This CDR3 is CASTRARSRGLNEKLFF. The CDR3 DNA is TGTGCCAGCACCCGGGCCCGCTCCCGAGGACTTAATGAAAAACTGTTTTTT.